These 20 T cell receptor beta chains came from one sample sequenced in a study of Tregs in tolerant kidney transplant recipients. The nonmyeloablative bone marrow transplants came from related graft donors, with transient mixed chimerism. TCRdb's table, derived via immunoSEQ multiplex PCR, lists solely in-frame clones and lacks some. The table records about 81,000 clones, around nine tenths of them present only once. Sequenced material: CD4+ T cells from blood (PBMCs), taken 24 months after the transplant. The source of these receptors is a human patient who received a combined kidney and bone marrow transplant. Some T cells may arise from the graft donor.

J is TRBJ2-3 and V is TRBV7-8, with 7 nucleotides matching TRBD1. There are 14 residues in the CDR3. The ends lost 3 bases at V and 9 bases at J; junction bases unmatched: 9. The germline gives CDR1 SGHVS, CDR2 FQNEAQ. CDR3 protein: CASSFRLPGQTQYF. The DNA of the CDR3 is TGTGCCAGCAGCTTTCGGTTACCGGGACAGACGCAGTATTTT.

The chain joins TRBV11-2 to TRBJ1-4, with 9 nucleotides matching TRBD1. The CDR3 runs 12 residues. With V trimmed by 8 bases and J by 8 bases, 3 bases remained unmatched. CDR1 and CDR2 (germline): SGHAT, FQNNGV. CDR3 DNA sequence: TGTGCCAGCGGGACAGGGAGGGAAAAACTGTTTTTT. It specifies CASGTGREKLFF. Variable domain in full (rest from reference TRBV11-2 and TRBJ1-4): EAGVAQSPRYKIIEKRQSVAFWCNPISGHATLYWYQQILGQGPKLLIQFQNNGVVDDSQLPKDRFSAERLKGVDSTLKIQPAKLEDSAVYLCASGTGREKLFFGSGTQLSVL.

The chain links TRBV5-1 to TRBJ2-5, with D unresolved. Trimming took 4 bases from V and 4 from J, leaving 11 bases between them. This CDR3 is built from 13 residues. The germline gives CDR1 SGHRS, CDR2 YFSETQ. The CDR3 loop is CASSDTLGETQYF. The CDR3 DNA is TGCGCCAGCAGCGACACGCTGGGAGAGACCCAGTACTTC.

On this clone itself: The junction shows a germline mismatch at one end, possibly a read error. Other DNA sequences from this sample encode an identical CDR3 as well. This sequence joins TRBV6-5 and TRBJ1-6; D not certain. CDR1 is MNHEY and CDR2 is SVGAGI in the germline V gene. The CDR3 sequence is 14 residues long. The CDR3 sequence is CASGSAQLNSPLHF. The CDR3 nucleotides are TGTGCCAGCGGGTCGGCACAGCTCAATTCCCCCCTCCACTTT.

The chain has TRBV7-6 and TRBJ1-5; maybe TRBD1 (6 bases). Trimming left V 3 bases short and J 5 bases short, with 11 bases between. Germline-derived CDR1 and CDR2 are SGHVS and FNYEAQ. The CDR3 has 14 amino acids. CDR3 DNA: TGTGCCAGCAGCTTTCAGGCAGGGGATCAGCCCCAGCATTTT. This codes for CASSFQAGDQPQHF.

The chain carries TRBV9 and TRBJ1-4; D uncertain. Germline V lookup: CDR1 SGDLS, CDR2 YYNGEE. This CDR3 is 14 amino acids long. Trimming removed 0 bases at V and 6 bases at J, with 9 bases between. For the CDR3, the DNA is TGTGCCAGCAGCGTAGCGTTCCGAGATGAAAAACTGTTTTTT. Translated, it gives CASSVAFRDEKLFF.

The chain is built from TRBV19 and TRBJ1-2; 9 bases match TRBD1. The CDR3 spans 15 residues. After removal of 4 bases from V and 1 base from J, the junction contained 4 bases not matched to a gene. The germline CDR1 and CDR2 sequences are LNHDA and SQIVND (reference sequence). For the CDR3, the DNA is TGTGCCAGTAGTAAAGACAGGGGGATTAACTATGGCTACACCTTC. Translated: CASSKDRGINYGYTF. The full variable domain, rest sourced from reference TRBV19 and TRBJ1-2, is DGGITQSPKYLFRKEGQNVTLSCEQNLNHDAMYWYRQDPGQGLRLIYYSQIVNDFQKGDIAEGYSVSREKKESFPLTVTSAQKNPTAFYLCASSKDRGINYGYTFGSGTRLTVV.

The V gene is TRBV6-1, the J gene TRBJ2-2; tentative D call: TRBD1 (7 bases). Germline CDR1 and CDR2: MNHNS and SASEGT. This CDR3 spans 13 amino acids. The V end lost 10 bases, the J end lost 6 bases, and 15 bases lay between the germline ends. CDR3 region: CATRGARPGELFF. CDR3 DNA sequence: TGTGCCACCAGGGGGGCCAGGCCCGGGGAGCTGTTTTTT.

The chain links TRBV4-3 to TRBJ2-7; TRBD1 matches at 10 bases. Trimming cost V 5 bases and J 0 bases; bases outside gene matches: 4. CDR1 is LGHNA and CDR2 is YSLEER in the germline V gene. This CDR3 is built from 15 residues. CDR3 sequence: CASSTRTGGSYEQYF. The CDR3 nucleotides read TGCGCCAGCAGCACCCGGACAGGGGGCTCCTACGAGCAGTACTTC.

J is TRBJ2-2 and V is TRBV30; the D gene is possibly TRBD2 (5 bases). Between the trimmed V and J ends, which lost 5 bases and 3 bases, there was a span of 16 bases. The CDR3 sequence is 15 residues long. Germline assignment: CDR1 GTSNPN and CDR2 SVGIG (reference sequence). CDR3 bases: TGTGCCTGGGGGATGGACTTCCCGTACACCGGGGAGCTGTTTTTT. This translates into CAWGMDFPYTGELFF.

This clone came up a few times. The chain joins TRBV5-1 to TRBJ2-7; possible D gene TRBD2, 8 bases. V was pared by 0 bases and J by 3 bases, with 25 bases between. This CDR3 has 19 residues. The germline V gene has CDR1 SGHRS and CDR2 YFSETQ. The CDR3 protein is CASSLVQGGIGGGFYEQYF. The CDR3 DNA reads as TGCGCCAGCAGCTTGGTTCAAGGGGGCATCGGCGGGGGGTTCTACGAGCAGTACTTC.

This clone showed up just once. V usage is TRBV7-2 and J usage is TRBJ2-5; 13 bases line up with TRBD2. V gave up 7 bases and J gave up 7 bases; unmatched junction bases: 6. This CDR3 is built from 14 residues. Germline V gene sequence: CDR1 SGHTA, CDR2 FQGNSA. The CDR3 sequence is CASTGLAGLGTQYF. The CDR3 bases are TGTGCCAGCACGGGACTAGCGGGGTTAGGGACCCAGTACTTC.

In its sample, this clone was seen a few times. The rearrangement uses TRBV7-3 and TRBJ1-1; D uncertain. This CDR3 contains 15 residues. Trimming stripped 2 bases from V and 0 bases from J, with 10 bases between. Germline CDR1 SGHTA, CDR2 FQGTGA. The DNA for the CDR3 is TGTGCCAGCAGCTTATACCCAGAGGTGAACACTGAAGCTTTCTTT. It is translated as CASSLYPEVNTEAFF.

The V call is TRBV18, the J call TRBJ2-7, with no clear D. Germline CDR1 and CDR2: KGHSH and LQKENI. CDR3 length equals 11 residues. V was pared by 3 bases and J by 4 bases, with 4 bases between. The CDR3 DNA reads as TGTGCCAGCTCACCGGCATACGAGCAGTACTTC. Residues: CASSPAYEQYF.

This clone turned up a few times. CDR3 sequence (DNA): TGTGCCACCCTTATGGACACTCCTAGCACAGATACGCAGTATTTT. Its translation: CATLMDTPSTDTQYF. The chain uses TRBV6-1 and TRBJ2-3; tentative D call: TRBD1 (5 bases). The germline gives CDR1 MNHNS, CDR2 SASEGT. The CDR3 consists of 15 residues. V shed 10 bases and J shed 0 bases, with 17 bases lying between them.

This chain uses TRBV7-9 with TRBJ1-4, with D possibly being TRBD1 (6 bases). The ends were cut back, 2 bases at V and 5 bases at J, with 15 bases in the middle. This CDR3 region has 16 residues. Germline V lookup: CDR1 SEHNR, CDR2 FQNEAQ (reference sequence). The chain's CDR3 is CASSLFRGYQNEKLFF. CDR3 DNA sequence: TGTGCCAGCAGCTTATTCAGGGGTTACCAAAATGAAAAACTGTTTTTT. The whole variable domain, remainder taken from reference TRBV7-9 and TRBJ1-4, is DTGVSQNPRHKITKRGQNVTFRCDPISEHNRLYWYRQTLGQGPEFLTYFQNEAQLEKSRLLSDRFSAERPKGSFSTLEIQRTEQGDSAMYLCASSLFRGYQNEKLFFGSGTQLSVL.

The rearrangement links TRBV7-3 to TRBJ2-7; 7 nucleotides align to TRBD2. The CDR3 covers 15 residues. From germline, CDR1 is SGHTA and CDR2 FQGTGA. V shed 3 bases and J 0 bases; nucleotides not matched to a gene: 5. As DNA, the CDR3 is TGTGCCAGCAGCTTGACGGGACTATCCTCCTACGAGCAGTACTTC. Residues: CASSLTGLSSYEQYF.

CDR3 sequence: CATSRWGYTGELFF. The CDR3 bases are TGTGCCACCAGCCGCTGGGGCTATACCGGGGAGCTGTTTTTT. The rearrangement joins TRBV15 to TRBJ2-2; D is perhaps TRBD1 (5 bases). This CDR3 region has 14 residues. Trimming took off 5 bases at V and 5 bases at J, with 12 bases between the two ends. Germline V gene data show CDR1 as LNHNV and CDR2 as YYDKDF (reference sequence).

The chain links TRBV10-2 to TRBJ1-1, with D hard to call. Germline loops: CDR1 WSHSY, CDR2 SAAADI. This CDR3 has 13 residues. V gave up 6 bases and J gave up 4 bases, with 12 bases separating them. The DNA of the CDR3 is TGCGCCAGCAGGGCCCCGGAGGTCACTGAAGCTTTCTTT. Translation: CASRAPEVTEAFF.

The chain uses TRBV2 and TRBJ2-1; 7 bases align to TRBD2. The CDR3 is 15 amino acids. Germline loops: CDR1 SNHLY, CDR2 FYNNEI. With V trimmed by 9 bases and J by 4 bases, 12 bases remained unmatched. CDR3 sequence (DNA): TGTGCCAGGGGGGTAGCGGGCTCCCCATACAATGAGCAGTTCTTC. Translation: CARGVAGSPYNEQFF. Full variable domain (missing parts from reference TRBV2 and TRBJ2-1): EPEVTQTPSHQVTQMGQEVILRCVPISNHLYFYWYRQILGQKVEFLVSFYNNEISEKSEIFDDQFSVERPDGSNFTLKIRSTKLEDSAMYFCARGVAGSPYNEQFFGPGTRLTVL.